The rows below give T cell receptor beta chains drawn from one sample of a study of CD8+CD57+ T cells in acquired aplastic anemia. Using its own MiXCR run on the reads, TCRdb lists one record per CDR3 protein. Among approximately 300,000 distinct CDR3 sequences, approximately 60% were seen once, and the ten largest hold around 1.3%. The specimen was sorted CD4+, CD8+, or CD8+CD57+ T cells (not recorded which) from PBMCs. All receptors derive from a human donor with aplastic anemia. The CDR3 runs from the conserved cysteine through the conserved F or W. D genes are given only for firm matches. Expanded clones get a size class; other rows say once, few or many, or leave the size out.

TRBV9,11,.,.,TRBJ2-1,CASGTLGEQFF,TGTGCCTCGGGGACCCTAGGTGAGCAGTTCTTC
TRBV29-1,12,.,.,TRBJ2-3,CSLAGARDTQYF,TGCAGCTTGGCGGGGGCCAGAGATACGCAGTATTTT
TRBV10-3,17,.,many,TRBJ1-5,CAISDWGLSGSNQPQHF,TGTGCCATCAGTGATTGGGGATTGTCGGGTAGCAATCAGCCCCAGCATTTT
TRBV20-1,13,.,.,TRBJ2-7,CSAIHLQGHEQYF,TGCAGTGCTATTCACTTGCAGGGACACGAGCAGTACTTC
TRBV19,14,TRBD1,.,TRBJ1-1,CASRVTGQNTEAFF,TGTGCCAGTAGAGTGACAGGGCAGAACACTGAAGCTTTCTTT
TRBV7-2,14,.,many,TRBJ2-1,CASSRPGSYNEQFF,TGTGCCAGCAGCCGCCCCGGCTCCTACAATGAGCAGTTCTTC
TRBV29-1,16,.,.,TRBJ2-7,CSVLLSGGRSSYEQYF,TGCAGCGTGCTCCTTTCCGGGGGAAGGAGCTCCTACGAGCAGTACTTC
TRBV29-1,13,TRBD1,once,TRBJ1-2,CSVTGQGGCGYTF,TGCAGCGTAACGGGACAGGGGGGGTGTGGCTACACCTTC
TRBV2,14,.,few,TRBJ1-6,CASSLDSLNSPLHF,TGTGCCAGCTCCCTAGATTCGCTTAATTCACCCCTCCACTTT
TRBV5-1,15,.,.,TRBJ2-7,CASSFLTAVSDEQYF,TGCGCCAGCAGCTTCCTGACAGCGGTGTCAGACGAGCAGTACTTC
TRBV7-9,13,.,.,TRBJ2-5,CASSLGGTIPQYF,TGTGCCAGCAGCTTAGGGGGCACGATCCCCCAGTACTTC
TRBV25-1,14,.,many,TRBJ1-4,CASSEYGQGRKLFF,TGTGCCAGCAGTGAATACGGCCAGGGGAGGAAACTGTTTTTT
TRBV13,14,.,.,TRBJ2-7,CASSSLLGTYEQYF,TGTGCCAGCAGCTCTCTCCTAGGTACCTACGAGCAGTACTTC
TRBV6-5,14,TRBD2,.,TRBJ2-7,CASSYSTSGAEQYF,TGTGCCAGCAGTTACAGTACTAGCGGGGCGGAGCAGTACTTC
TRBV29-1,12,.,many,TRBJ2-3,CSVDRLEMGQYF,TGCAGCGTAGACCGACTAGAGATGGGGCAGTATTTT
TRBV6-4,17,TRBD2,many,TRBJ2-7,CASSGDAGGPSGYEQYF,TGTGCCAGCAGTGGGGACGCGGGAGGGCCTTCCGGCTACGAGCAGTACTTC
TRBV27,19,TRBD1,few,TRBJ1-1,CASSLFWLGRGRGDTEAFF,TGTGCCAGCAGTTTATTCTGGTTGGGCAGGGGGCGCGGGGACACTGAAGCTTTCTTT
TRBV10-2,15,TRBD1,.,TRBJ2-1,CASSSGQGVYNEQFF,TGTGCCAGCAGCTCGGGACAGGGAGTCTACAATGAGCAGTTCTTC
TRBV6-5,12,TRBD1,.,TRBJ2-1,CAARDRGNEQFF,TGTGCCGCCCGGGACAGAGGCAATGAGCAGTTCTTC
TRBV20-1,13,.,.,TRBJ1-1,CSAGPRENTEAFF,TGCAGTGCTGGCCCTCGGGAGAACACTGAAGCTTTCTTT
TRBV7-9,12,.,.,TRBJ2-3,CASSFVTDTQYF,TGTGCCAGCAGCTTTGTAACAGATACGCAGTATTTT
TRBV6-1,15,TRBD1,many,TRBJ2-3,CASKSRDRVPDTQYF,TGTGCCAGCAAAAGTCGGGACAGGGTTCCAGATACGCAGTATTTT
TRBV7-2,15,.,once,TRBJ2-3,CASSLVGSSHNEQYF,TGTGCCAGCAGCTTAGTAGGGAGCTCTCACAATGAGCAGTATTTT
TRBV19,14,TRBD1,.,TRBJ2-5,CASSSHRGQETQYF,TGTGCCAGTAGTTCCCACAGGGGGCAAGAGACCCAGTACTTC
TRBV9,12,.,.,TRBJ2-5,CASSPDQETQHF,TGTGCCAGCAGCCCCGATCAAGAGACCCAGCACTTC
TRBV9,13,.,.,TRBJ2-3,CASSNPSTDAQYF,TGTGCCAGCAGCAACCCTAGCACAGATGCGCAGTATTTT
TRBV20-1,12,.,.,TRBJ2-1,CSAPLTYNEQFF,TGCAGTGCTCCGCTTACCTACAATGAGCAGTTCTTC